This T cell receptor beta chain originates from a study of cytomegalovirus exposure and HLA in healthy donors. In the case of this clone: Antigen specificity is unknown. Within the sample, other DNA sequences also encode this same CDR3.

Whole-study findings and limits: Only CMV serostatus was available as immune exposure information. As a later analysis showed, a missense DCLRE1C variant was linked to trimming of TCR beta V- and J-genes. The investigators catalogued 164 TCR beta chains as cytomegalovirus-associated.

V was pared by 4 bases and J by 5 bases, with 4 bases of the junction left unmatched. The CDR3 runs to 14 residues. Germline-derived CDR1 and CDR2 are LNHDA and SQIVND (reference sequence). The study ran its PCR with 60 Vbeta and 13 Jbeta primers. As processed by the authors: Later analysis identified tens of millions of unique TCR beta chains, 9 million to 12 million shared. Using immunoSEQ multiplex PCR, the repertoire was profiled, and TCRdb retains in-frame clones only, with some absent. Clonal size and the V and J genes are those of that table, whereas D and trimming came from the DNA. The table has a few hundred thousand clones, around 90% seen once.

The sequencing input was PBMCs. The sequence derives from a girl aged 2 to 10 in good health and CMV-seronegative. V gene TRBV19 combines with J gene TRBJ1-4, with 7 nucleotides matching TRBD1. The CDR3 nucleotides read TGTGCCAGTAGTACGGGACAGCTGAATGAAAAACTGTTTTTT. Residues: CASSTGQLNEKLFF.